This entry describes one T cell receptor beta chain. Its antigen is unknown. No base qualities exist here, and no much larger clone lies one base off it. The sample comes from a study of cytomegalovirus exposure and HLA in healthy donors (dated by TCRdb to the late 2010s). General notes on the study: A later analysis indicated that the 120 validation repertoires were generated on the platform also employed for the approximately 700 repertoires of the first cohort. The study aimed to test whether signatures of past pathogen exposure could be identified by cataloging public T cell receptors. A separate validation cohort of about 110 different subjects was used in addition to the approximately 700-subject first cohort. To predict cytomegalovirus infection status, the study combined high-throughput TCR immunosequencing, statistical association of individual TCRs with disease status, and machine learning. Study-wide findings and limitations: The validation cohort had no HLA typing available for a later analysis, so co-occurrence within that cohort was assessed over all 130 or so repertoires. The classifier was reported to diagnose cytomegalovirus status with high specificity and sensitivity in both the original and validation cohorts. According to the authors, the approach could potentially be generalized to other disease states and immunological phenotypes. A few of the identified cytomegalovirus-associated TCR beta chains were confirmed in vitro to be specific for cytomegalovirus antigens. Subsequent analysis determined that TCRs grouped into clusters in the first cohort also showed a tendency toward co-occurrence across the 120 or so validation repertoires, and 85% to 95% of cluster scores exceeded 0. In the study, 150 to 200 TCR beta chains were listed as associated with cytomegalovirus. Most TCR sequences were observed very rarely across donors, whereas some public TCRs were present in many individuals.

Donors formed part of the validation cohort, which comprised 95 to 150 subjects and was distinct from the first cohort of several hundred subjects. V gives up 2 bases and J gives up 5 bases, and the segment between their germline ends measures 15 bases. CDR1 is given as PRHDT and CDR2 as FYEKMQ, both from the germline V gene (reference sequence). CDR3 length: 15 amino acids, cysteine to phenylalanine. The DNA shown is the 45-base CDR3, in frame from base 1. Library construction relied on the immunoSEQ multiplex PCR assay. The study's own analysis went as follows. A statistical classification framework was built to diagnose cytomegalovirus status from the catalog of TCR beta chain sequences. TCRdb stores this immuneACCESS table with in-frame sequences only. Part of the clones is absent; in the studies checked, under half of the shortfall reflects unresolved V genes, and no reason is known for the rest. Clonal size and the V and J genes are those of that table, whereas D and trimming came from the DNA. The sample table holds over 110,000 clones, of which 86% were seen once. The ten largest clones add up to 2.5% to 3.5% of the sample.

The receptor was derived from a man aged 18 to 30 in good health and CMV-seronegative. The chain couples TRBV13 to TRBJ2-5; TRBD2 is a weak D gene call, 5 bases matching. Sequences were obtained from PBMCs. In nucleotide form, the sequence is TGTGCCAGCAGCTTAATGCACGGGGTCCCGGAGACCCAGTACTTC. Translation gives CASSLMHGVPETQYF.